The 30 T cell receptor beta chains below all came from one sample that was sequenced in a study of identical twins. TCRdb re-derived calls from the 5' RACE reads in MiXCR, one entry per CDR3 protein. The sample has just under 550,000 distinct CDR3 sequences; approximately 14% are singletons. These data were likewise used in another study, on yellow fever vaccine responses in identical twins.

Sequences were obtained from CD4+ T cells sorted from blood. The source of these receptors is a woman aged 18-29 years in good health.

This chain links TRBV12-5 with TRBJ2-6, with D tentatively TRBD1 (6 bases). The germline V gene has CDR1 LGHNT and CDR2 FRNRAP. This CDR3 is 17 amino acids long. Trimming removed 0 bases from V and 0 bases from J, with 9 bases in between. CDR3 sequence (DNA): TGTGCTAGTGGTTTGGTACAGGGTCGCTCTGGGGCCAACGTCCTGACTTTC. This sequence encodes CASGLVQGRSGANVLTF.

This clonotype was detected only a few times. V gene TRBV3-1 combines with J gene TRBJ2-1; 15 bases are a match to TRBD2. Unmatched junction bases numbered 8, after V lost 4 bases and J lost 4 bases. The CDR3 runs to 18 residues. Germline V CDR1 and CDR2: LGHDT, YNNKEL (reference sequence). CDR3 in amino acids: CASSPGLAGGRLYNEQFF. The DNA for the CDR3 is TGTGCCAGCAGCCCCGGACTAGCGGGAGGGCGACTTTACAATGAGCAGTTCTTC.

This clonotype was seen a handful of times. The chain joins TRBV10-2 to TRBJ2-4; D ambiguous. CDR1 WSHSY and CDR2 SAAADI come from the germline V gene. Trimming cost V 0 bases and J 3 bases, with 12 bases left between them. The CDR3 consists of 16 residues. The CDR3 sequence is CASSESSGTNKNIQYF. For the CDR3, the DNA is TGCGCCAGCAGTGAGTCGTCGGGCACGAACAAAAACATTCAGTACTTC.

This clonotype was seen only a few times. Here the CDR3 DNA reads TGCAGTGCTAGAGGGGACAGAAACATTCAGTACTTC. This encodes CSARGDRNIQYF. The chain carries TRBV20-1 and TRBJ2-4; 7 bases agree with TRBD1. The germline gives CDR1 DFQATT, CDR2 SNEGSKA (reference sequence). The CDR3 sequence is 12 residues long. J was trimmed by 6 bases and V by 1 base; bases with no gene match: 0.

This clonotype has only a few counts. V gene TRBV6-1 combines with J gene TRBJ2-1; 14 bases match TRBD2. The V segment lost 4 bases and the J segment 7 bases; nucleotides outside the gene matches: 9. The CDR3 consists of 17 residues. The germline gives CDR1 MNHNS, CDR2 SASEGT. The CDR3 sequence is CASSAGGTSGSSNEQFF. The CDR3 region has the DNA TGTGCCAGCAGTGCCGGAGGGACTAGCGGGAGTAGTAATGAGCAGTTCTTC.

This clonotype was observed a handful of times. The gene calls are TRBV4-1 and TRBJ1-3; TRBD1 matches at 10 bases. Germline V gene lookup returns CDR1 MGHRA and CDR2 YSYEKL. The CDR3 has 16 amino acids. The V segment lost 0 bases and the J segment 2 bases; nucleotides outside the gene matches: 1. In DNA, the CDR3 is TGCGCCAGCAGCCAAGAGGGACAGGGGACTGGAAACACCATATATTTT. Amino acids: CASSQEGQGTGNTIYF.

The chain links TRBV24-1 to TRBJ2-7, with 10 bases identical to TRBD1. CDR1 is KGHDR and CDR2 is SFDVKD in the germline V gene. With V trimmed by 7 bases and J by 4 bases, 12 bases remained unmatched. This CDR3 has 16 residues. This CDR3 reads CATSKSPGQGIYEQYF. The DNA of the CDR3 is TGTGCCACCAGCAAAAGTCCGGGACAGGGGATTTACGAGCAGTACTTC.

This clonotype was seen a few times. The genes are TRBV6-1 and TRBJ2-7; a possible D gene is TRBD1 (6 bases). Germline CDR1 and CDR2: MNHNS and SASEGT. There are 15 residues in the CDR3. V lost 4 bases and J 1 base, leaving 14 bases between the germline ends. CDR3 amino acids: CASSGGPSNSYEQYF. The CDR3 DNA is TGTGCCAGCAGTGGGGGGCCGAGCAATTCCTACGAGCAGTACTTC.

The rearrangement uses TRBV5-5 and TRBJ2-1; 8 bases are a match to TRBD2. Trimming cost V 4 bases and J 8 bases; bases outside gene matches: 5. This CDR3 comprises 13 residues. The germline CDR1 and CDR2 sequences are SGHKS and YYEKEE (reference sequence). The CDR3 DNA reads TGTGCCAGCAGCCCGCTTAGCGGGGATGAGCAGTTCTTC. This sequence encodes CASSPLSGDEQFF.

This chain connects TRBV5-5 to TRBJ2-7, with D perhaps being TRBD1 or TRBD2 (5 bases each). The V end lost 4 bases, the J end lost 6 bases, and 14 bases lay between the germline ends. The germline V gene has CDR1 SGHKS and CDR2 YYEKEE (reference sequence). The CDR3 sequence is 13 residues long. CDR3 DNA sequence: TGTGCCAGCAGCCCGGGGCCCCGCAGCGAGCAGTACTTC. Its translation: CASSPGPRSEQYF.

In this sample, this clonotype turned up a few times. The J gene is TRBJ1-1, the V gene TRBV3-1; tentative D call: TRBD1 (6 bases). From germline, CDR1 is LGHDT and CDR2 YNNKEL (reference sequence). Trimming cost V 4 bases and J 5 bases, with 17 bases left between them. The CDR3 is 15 residues long. The CDR3 DNA sequence: TGTGCCAGCAGCCTTAAGACAGGAGTTTTAACTGAAGCTTTCTTT. The encoded protein is CASSLKTGVLTEAFF.

The chain employs TRBV19 and TRBJ2-2; D perhaps matches TRBD1 (8 bases). V lost 8 bases and J lost 2, with 18 bases in between. CDR1 is LNHDA and CDR2 is SQIVND in the germline V gene (reference sequence). CDR3 length equals 16 residues. CDR3 in DNA: TGTGCCAGTGGGAGGGGCGGACAGGGTAACACCGGGGAGCTGTTTTTT. Amino acids: CASGRGGQGNTGELFF. Variable domain in full (rest from reference TRBV19 and TRBJ2-2): DGGITQSPKYLFRKEGQNVTLSCEQNLNHDAMYWYRQDPGQGLRLIYYSQIVNDFQKGDIAEGYSVSREKKESFPLTVTSAQKNPTAFYLCASGRGGQGNTGELFFGEGSRLTVL.

This clonotype was observed a handful of times. The rearrangement links TRBV6-1 to TRBJ1-2, with D perhaps matching TRBD1 (5 bases). The CDR3 is 13 residues long. CDR1 is MNHNS and CDR2 is SASEGT in the germline V gene. V was pared by 8 bases and J by 2 bases, with 12 bases between. The CDR3 bases are TGTGCCAGCGCGGAGACAGCAAACTATGGCTACACCTTC. Its protein product is CASAETANYGYTF.

This chain joins TRBV10-3 and TRBJ2-7; 11 bases agree with TRBD2. This CDR3 region has 15 residues. Germline assignment: CDR1 ENHRY and CDR2 SYGVKD. Trimming took 4 bases from V and 5 from J; bases not matched to a gene: 7. The CDR3 sequence: CAISGLAGGVDEQYF. The CDR3 region has the DNA TGTGCCATCAGTGGGCTAGCGGGAGGTGTGGACGAGCAGTACTTC.

This clonotype has just a few counts. This rearrangement joins TRBV11-1 to TRBJ1-2; D possibly corresponds to TRBD1 (5 bases). This CDR3 is built from 18 residues. Trimming removed 5 bases from V and 0 bases from J, with 22 bases in between. The germline CDR1 and CDR2 sequences are SGHAT and FQDESV (reference sequence). The CDR3 DNA reads as TGTGCCAGCAGCCAGGAGGGCGGCAGGGTAAAGTCTAACTATGGCTACACCTTC. Translated: CASSQEGGRVKSNYGYTF.

The rearrangement uses TRBV7-6 and TRBJ2-5, with a possible D match to TRBD2 (6 bases). CDR3 length equals 15 residues. The V end was cut by 4 bases, the J end by 4 bases, with 16 bases between. Germline-derived CDR1 and CDR2 are SGHVS and FNYEAQ. The CDR3, as DNA: TGTGCCAGCAGCTCTACGGGAGTATTAAGAGAGACCCAGTACTTC. Encoded protein: CASSSTGVLRETQYF. Based on the CDR3 plus reference TRBV7-6 and TRBJ2-5, the full variable domain is GAGVSQSPRYKVTKRGQDVALRCDPISGHVSLYWYRQALGQGPEFLTYFNYEAQQDKSGLPNDRFSAERPEGSISTLTIQRTEQRDSAMYRCASSSTGVLRETQYFGPGTRLLVL.

This chain uses TRBV7-9 with TRBJ2-7; 9 nucleotides align to TRBD2. V trimming: 5 bases; J trimming: 0 bases; junction bases outside the gene matches: 8. The length of the CDR3 is 16 residues. In germline, CDR1 is SEHNR, CDR2 FQNEAQ (reference sequence). CDR3 sequence: CASSNRTSAYSYEQYF. As DNA, the CDR3 is TGTGCCAGCAGCAATAGGACTAGCGCATACTCCTACGAGCAGTACTTC. The variable domain in full, completed from reference TRBV7-9 and TRBJ2-7, reads DTGVSQNPRHKITKRGQNVTFRCDPISEHNRLYWYRQTLGQGPEFLTYFQNEAQLEKSRLLSDRFSAERPKGSFSTLEIQRTEQGDSAMYLCASSNRTSAYSYEQYFGPGTRLTVT.

V gene TRBV4-1 combines with J gene TRBJ1-6, with D possibly TRBD1 on 6 matching bases. Germline CDR1 MGHRA, CDR2 YSYEKL. The germline V and J ends were trimmed by 4 bases and 5 bases, with 12 bases remaining between them. The CDR3 contains 15 residues. The DNA for the CDR3 is TGCGCCAGCAGCCGTAAAGGGGGGGATAATTCACCCCTCCACTTT. Amino acid sequence: CASSRKGGDNSPLHF.

In this sample, this clonotype turned up a few times. The CDR3 loop reads CASSLGSRVISYNEQFF. Written as DNA, the CDR3 is TGTGCCAGCAGCTTAGGTAGCCGGGTAATATCCTACAATGAGCAGTTCTTC. This chain connects TRBV7-9 to TRBJ2-1; D remains ambiguous. V was pared by 1 base and J by 1 base, with 14 bases between. This CDR3 has 17 amino acids. The germline CDR1 and CDR2 sequences are SEHNR and FQNEAQ (reference sequence).

This chain links TRBV5-1 with TRBJ2-2, with D perhaps TRBD1 (5 bases). Trimming removed 0 bases from V and 1 base from J, with 7 bases in between. This CDR3 comprises 15 residues. The germline CDR1 and CDR2 sequences are SGHRS and YFSETQ. Written as DNA, the CDR3 is TGCGCCAGCAGCTTGGATCAGGGGAACACCGGGGAGCTGTTTTTT. Protein product: CASSLDQGNTGELFF.

This clonotype has ten or more counts. The V call is TRBV3-1, the J call TRBJ2-1; D is unclear. The CDR3 is 12 amino acids. The V end lost 6 bases, the J end lost 5 bases, and 8 bases lay between the germline ends. The V gene's germline CDR1 is LGHDT and CDR2 YNNKEL (reference sequence). The CDR3 is CASSRTDNEQFF. Here the CDR3 DNA reads TGTGCCAGCAGTCGGACGGACAATGAGCAGTTCTTC.

The J gene is TRBJ2-5, the V gene TRBV5-1; 9 positions match TRBD1. The CDR3 extends over 16 amino acids. The V segment lost 3 bases and the J segment 4 bases; nucleotides outside the gene matches: 10. Per the germline V gene, CDR1 is SGHRS and CDR2 is YFSETQ. This CDR3 is CASSSPTGGIRETQYF. Here the CDR3 DNA reads TGCGCCAGCAGCTCACCCACAGGGGGCATCCGAGAGACCCAGTACTTC.

In this sample, this clonotype turned up a few times. In DNA form, the CDR3 reads TGTGCCAGCAGCAACCAGGCGACAGGACCTTCCTATGGCTACACCTTC. Translated, it gives CASSNQATGPSYGYTF. This rearrangement joins TRBV7-2 to TRBJ1-2; TRBD1 might be the D (6 bases). The V and J ends lost 5 bases and 4 bases respectively, with 20 bases between them. Germline V gene lookup returns CDR1 SGHTA and CDR2 FQGNSA. The CDR3 extends over 16 amino acids. Complete variable domain (other parts from reference TRBV7-2 and TRBJ1-2): GAGVSQSPSNKVTEKGKDVELRCDPISGHTALYWYRQSLGQGLEFLIYFQGNSAPDKSGLPSDRFSAERTGGSVSTLTIQRTQQEDSAVYLCASSNQATGPSYGYTFGSGTRLTVV.

The chain employs TRBV10-2 and TRBJ2-3; D ambiguous. Germline values: CDR1 WSHSY, CDR2 SAAADI. The CDR3 loop spans 15 amino acids. Deletions cut 3 bases from V and 4 bases from J, with 14 bases between. CDR3 DNA: TGCGCCAGCAGTGATGGGAAGGGTAGGGCAGATACGCAGTATTTT. Its protein product is CASSDGKGRADTQYF.

This clonotype was recorded a few times. This chain joins TRBV28 and TRBJ2-3, with D hard to call. The CDR3 is 15 residues long. Trimming took off 5 bases at V and 6 bases at J, with 18 bases between the two ends. Germline V gene lookup returns CDR1 MDHEN and CDR2 SYDVKM. Written as DNA, the CDR3 is TGTGCCAGCAGTGGACCAACCTACCAATGGGATACGCAGTATTTT. Translated, it gives CASSGPTYQWDTQYF. The whole variable domain, remainder taken from reference TRBV28 and TRBJ2-3, is DVKVTQSSRYLVKRTGEKVFLECVQDMDHENMFWYRQDPGLGLRLIYFSYDVKMKEKGDIPEGYSVSREKKERFSLILESASTNQTSMYLCASSGPTYQWDTQYFGPGTRLTVL.

The genes are TRBV7-9 and TRBJ2-2; 7 bases fit TRBD1. The CDR3 contains 15 residues. CDR1 and CDR2 from the germline V gene are SEHNR and FQNEAQ (reference sequence). V lost 5 bases to trimming and J lost 0 bases; unmatched junction nucleotides: 3. The CDR3 is CASSRGQANTGELFF. For the CDR3, the DNA is TGTGCCAGCAGCCGCGGACAGGCGAACACCGGGGAGCTGTTTTTT.

The rearrangement links TRBV20-1 to TRBJ2-5, with TRBD2 matching 11 bases. From germline, CDR1 is DFQATT and CDR2 SNEGSKA (reference sequence). V trimming: 6 bases; J trimming: 7 bases; junction bases outside the gene matches: 10. The CDR3 is 14 residues long. CDR3 sequence reads: CSAPGSGGALTQYF. The DNA of the CDR3 is TGCAGTGCCCCGGGTAGCGGGGGGGCGCTGACCCAGTACTTC.

This clonotype was found a few times. The gene calls are TRBV7-2 and TRBJ2-7, with 7 bases that match TRBD2. V lost 1 base, J lost 4 bases, and 4 bases stayed unmatched. The germline V gene has CDR1 SGHTA and CDR2 FQGNSA. This CDR3 has 14 residues. CDR3 DNA sequence: TGTGCCAGCAGCTTAGGACTAGCCAATTACGAGCAGTACTTC. Translated: CASSLGLANYEQYF.

This clonotype has a handful of counts. V and J are TRBV11-2 and TRBJ2-7; D unresolved. Germline V gene lookup returns CDR1 SGHAT and CDR2 FQNNGV. V was pared by 3 bases and J by 6 bases, with 9 bases between. The CDR3 loop spans 12 amino acids. In DNA, the CDR3 is TGTGCCAGCAGCTTTGGGCCAGGCGAGCAGTACGTC. Translation: CASSFGPGEQYV.

This clonotype has a count of ten or more. J is TRBJ2-7 and V is TRBV7-3; weak D call: TRBD2 (5 bases). Trimming removed 0 bases from V and 9 bases from J, with 12 bases in between. The CDR3 spans 13 residues. The germline CDR1 and CDR2 sequences are SGHTA and FQGTGA. The CDR3 reads CASSLTREAGQYF. The CDR3 bases are TGTGCCAGCAGCTTAACTCGTGAGGCGGGGCAGTACTTC.